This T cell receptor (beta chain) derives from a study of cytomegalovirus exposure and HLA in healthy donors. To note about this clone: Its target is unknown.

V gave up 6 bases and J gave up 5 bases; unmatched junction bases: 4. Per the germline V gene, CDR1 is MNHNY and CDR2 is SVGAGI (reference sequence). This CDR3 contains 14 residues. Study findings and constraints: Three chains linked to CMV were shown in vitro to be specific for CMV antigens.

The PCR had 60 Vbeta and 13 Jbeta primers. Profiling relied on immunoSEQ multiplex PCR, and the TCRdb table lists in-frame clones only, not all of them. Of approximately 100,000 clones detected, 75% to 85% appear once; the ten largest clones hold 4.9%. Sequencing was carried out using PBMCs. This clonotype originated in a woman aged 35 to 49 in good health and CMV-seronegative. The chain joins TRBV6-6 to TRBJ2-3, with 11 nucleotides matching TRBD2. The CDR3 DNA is TGTGCCAGCAGAACTAGCGGGGGTGTAGATACGCAGTATTTT. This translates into CASRTSGGVDTQYF.